These 22 T cell receptor beta chains were sequenced from one sample in a study of cytomegalovirus exposure and HLA in healthy donors. PCR was performed using 60 Vbeta and 13 Jbeta primers. Sequencing was performed with immunoSEQ multiplex PCR; in TCRdb, only in-frame clones are kept and a portion is missing. The sample holds roughly 190,000 clones, around 77% seen once. Sequencing was performed on PBMCs. These receptors were taken from a woman aged 18-29 years in good health and CMV-seronegative.

The genes are TRBV7-3 and TRBJ2-3; TRBD1 is a possible D gene (7 bases). With 2 bases removed from V and 6 bases from J, the gap between germline ends came to 12 bases. Germline CDR1 and CDR2: SGHTA and FQGTGA. This CDR3 comprises 14 residues. CDR3 DNA sequence: TGTGCCAGCAGCTTAGGAGGGGGCTTGGATACGCAGTATTTT. Translated: CASSLGGGLDTQYF.

This chain links TRBV5-1 with TRBJ1-1, with D possibly matching TRBD1 (5 bases). Trimming left V 4 bases short and J 0 bases short, with 10 bases between. The CDR3 spans 14 residues. Germline V CDR1 and CDR2: SGHRS, YFSETQ. The CDR3 is CASSPGGVNTEAFF. DNA of the CDR3: TGCGCCAGCAGCCCGGGGGGGGTGAACACTGAAGCTTTCTTT.

In its sample, this clone was seen once. V usage is TRBV9 and J usage is TRBJ2-2; TRBD2 agrees at 7 bases. V lost 4 bases and J lost 4; bases outside the gene matches: 1. Germline V gives CDR1 SGDLS, CDR2 YYNGEE. The CDR3 loop spans 13 amino acids. As DNA, the CDR3 is TGTGCCAGCAGCCCGGGGGGCACCGGGGAGCTGTTTTTT. This gives the protein CASSPGGTGELFF.

This chain links TRBV27 with TRBJ1-3; perhaps TRBD1 as D (6 bases). The CDR3 has 15 amino acids. Germline-derived CDR1 and CDR2 are MNHEY and SMNVEV (reference sequence). Trimming pared 5 bases from V and 4 bases from J, leaving 15 bases between. This CDR3 is CASSPFQGQGNTIYF. Written as DNA, the CDR3 is TGTGCCAGCAGTCCCTTCCAGGGGCAAGGAAACACCATATATTTT.

This chain uses TRBV10-3 with TRBJ1-4; a possible D gene is TRBD1 (5 bases). CDR3 length equals 16 residues. Trimming cost V 2 bases and J 3 bases, with 13 bases left between them. Germline V gene data show CDR1 as ENHRY and CDR2 as SYGVKD. CDR3 residues: CAISEGRAGPNEKLFF. The DNA of the CDR3 is TGTGCCATCAGTGAGGGTAGAGCAGGGCCTAATGAAAAACTGTTTTTT.

The chain recombines TRBV21-1 with TRBJ2-5; the table's D gene call, TRBD1, was not cross checked with the DNA. TRBV21-1 is a recognized pseudogene. This CDR3 region has 15 residues. The chain's CDR3 is CASSTYRGRRETQYF. CDR3 DNA sequence: TGTGCCAGCAGCACGTACAGGGGGCGTAGAGAGACCCAGTACTTC.

This clone was detected only a few times. This chain uses TRBV15 with TRBJ2-3, with a weak D call TRBD1 (6 bases). V dropped 6 bases and J dropped 8 bases, with 27 bases sitting between them. This CDR3 is built from 17 residues. CDR1 is LNHNV, CDR2 YYDKDF, per germline (reference sequence). The CDR3 nucleotides are TGTGCCACCAGAAATCATGCTGGGGGCGCGAGAACGGCTACGCAGTATTTT. Its translation: CATRNHAGGARTATQYF.

This clone was seen just once. DNA of the CDR3: TGTGCCAGCAGTTTTGTGGGAGTAAACAATGAGCAGTTCTTC. Translation gives CASSFVGVNNEQFF. V usage is TRBV28 and J usage is TRBJ2-1; D possibly corresponds to TRBD2 (5 bases). V was trimmed by 3 bases and J by 5 bases, leaving 11 bases between them. The germline V gene encodes CDR1 MDHEN and CDR2 SYDVKM. This CDR3 has 14 residues.

The CDR3 loop is CASSLAREGYNEQFF. As DNA, the CDR3 is TGTGCCAGCAGCTTAGCTAGGGAGGGCTACAATGAGCAGTTCTTC. The rearrangement links TRBV11-3 to TRBJ2-1; 7 bases line up with TRBD2. This CDR3 spans 15 amino acids. Germline values: CDR1 SGHNT, CDR2 YENEEA. V lost 1 base to trimming and J lost 3 bases; unmatched junction nucleotides: 3.

J is TRBJ2-5 and V is TRBV28; 13 bases are a match to TRBD2. In germline, CDR1 is MDHEN, CDR2 SYDVKM. CDR3 size: 16 residues. J lost 2 bases, V lost 4 bases, and 4 bases had no gene match. The CDR3 sequence: CASSSGLAGKQETQYF. The CDR3, as DNA: TGTGCCAGCAGTTCGGGACTAGCGGGGAAACAAGAGACCCAGTACTTC.

This clone was seen more than once but under ten times. DNA of the CDR3: TGTGCCAGCAGTTTATCAGGGGCGTCTAATGAAAAACTGTTTTTT. The encoded protein is CASSLSGASNEKLFF. This chain uses TRBV27 with TRBJ1-4; weak D call: TRBD1 (5 bases). The CDR3 contains 15 residues. Trimming took 0 bases from V and 3 from J, leaving 8 bases between them. The V gene's germline CDR1 is MNHEY and CDR2 SMNVEV (reference sequence). Drawing the rest from reference TRBV27 and TRBJ1-4, the complete variable domain is EAQVTQNPRYLITVTGKKLTVTCSQNMNHEYMSWYRQDPGLGLRQIYYSMNVEVTDKGDVPEGYKVSRKEKRNFPLILESPSPNQTSLYFCASSLSGASNEKLFFGSGTQLSVL.

This chain joins TRBV13 and TRBJ2-7; the D gene is possibly TRBD1 (6 bases). Per germline, CDR1 PRHDT and CDR2 FYEKMQ (reference sequence). The CDR3 has 14 amino acids. V gave up 4 bases and J gave up 0 bases, with 10 bases separating them. The CDR3 protein is CASSYDRSSYEQYF. Written as DNA, the CDR3 is TGTGCCAGCAGCTATGACAGGTCCTCCTACGAGCAGTACTTC.

This chain joins TRBV5-1 and TRBJ2-7; D remains unclear. Germline CDR1 and CDR2: SGHRS and YFSETQ. Trimming left V 2 bases short and J 2 bases short, with 8 bases between. This CDR3 spans 13 amino acids. CDR3: CASSFSDTYEQYF. In DNA, the CDR3 is TGCGCCAGCAGCTTTAGTGACACCTACGAGCAGTACTTC.

The chain has TRBV29-1 and TRBJ1-4; D gene unclear. Germline CDR1 SQVTM, CDR2 ANQGSEA. Trimming shortened V by 3 bases and J by 3 bases, and 5 bases separated the two germline ends. This CDR3 has 12 amino acids. The CDR3 loop is CSVEYSNEKLFF. The DNA for the CDR3 is TGCAGCGTTGAGTATTCTAATGAAAAACTGTTTTTT.

The sample holds a few counts of this clone. V gene TRBV28 combines with J gene TRBJ1-6; D unclear. CDR1 is MDHEN, CDR2 SYDVKM, per germline. The CDR3 extends over 16 amino acids. The V end lost 4 bases, the J end lost 6 bases, and 16 bases lay between the germline ends. DNA for the CDR3: TGTGCCAGCAGTTCCCTAACCTTGGGCCCTAATTCACCCCTCCACTTT. It translates to CASSSLTLGPNSPLHF.

Concerning this clone itself: One junction end does not reproduce the germline sequence, and a read error may be involved. As DNA, the CDR3 is TGCGCCAGCAGTGAATACCGGGACTCAGACACGCAGTATTTT. Its translation is CASSEYRDSDTQYF. The chain uses TRBV10-2 and TRBJ2-3; D might be TRBD2 (6 bases). Germline CDR1 WSHSY, CDR2 SAAADI. The CDR3 consists of 14 residues.

The chain links TRBV7-2 to TRBJ1-2; TRBD1 might be the D (6 bases). CDR1 is SGHTA and CDR2 is FQGNSA in the germline V gene. Between the trimmed V and J ends, which lost 0 bases and 1 base, there was a span of 9 bases. The CDR3 loop spans 15 amino acids. CDR3: CASSLAGGDNYGYTF. The CDR3 coding sequence is TGTGCCAGCAGCTTAGCAGGGGGTGATAACTATGGCTACACCTTC.

In this sample, this clone turned up a few times. The chain uses TRBV28 and TRBJ1-1; 9 bases match TRBD1. CDR3 length: 18 residues. Germline CDR1 and CDR2: MDHEN and SYDVKM. Trimming removed 6 bases from V and 0 bases from J; junction bases left unmatched: 14. The CDR3 sequence is CASSDPLLRTGVNTEAFF. CDR3 sequence (DNA): TGTGCCAGCAGCGACCCTCTTCTCCGGACAGGGGTGAACACTGAAGCTTTCTTT.

This rearrangement joins TRBV27 to TRBJ1-2; D might be TRBD1 (6 bases). Germline loops: CDR1 MNHEY, CDR2 SMNVEV (reference sequence). CDR3 length: 11 residues. Trimming removed 6 bases from V and 9 bases from J, with 11 bases in between. The CDR3 bases are TGTGCCAGCAGACAGGGTTTAAGCTACACCTTC. Its translation: CASRQGLSYTF.

The V call is TRBV19, the J call TRBJ1-1; D is perhaps TRBD1 (5 bases). V shed 7 bases and J shed 6 bases, with 12 bases lying between them. The CDR3 is made up of 12 amino acids. Germline values: CDR1 LNHDA, CDR2 SQIVND (reference sequence). CDR3 protein: CASNQGVAEAFF. As DNA, the CDR3 is TGTGCCAGTAATCAGGGTGTGGCTGAAGCTTTCTTT. Supplemented by reference TRBV19 and TRBJ1-1, the full variable domain reads DGGITQSPKYLFRKEGQNVTLSCEQNLNHDAMYWYRQDPGQGLRLIYYSQIVNDFQKGDIAEGYSVSREKKESFPLTVTSAQKNPTAFYLCASNQGVAEAFFGQGTRLTVV.

The rearrangement joins TRBV2 to TRBJ1-6; D unresolved. The V and J ends lost 7 bases and 0 bases respectively, with 4 bases between them. CDR1 is SNHLY and CDR2 is FYNNEI in the germline V gene. The CDR3 consists of 13 residues. This chain's CDR3 is CASKSSYNSPLHF. DNA for the CDR3: TGTGCCAGCAAGAGCTCCTATAATTCACCCCTCCACTTT.

J is TRBJ2-3 and V is TRBV5-1; D not resolved. The germline gives CDR1 SGHRS, CDR2 YFSETQ. V was cut by 0 bases and J by 1 base, with 9 bases left in between. This CDR3 comprises 15 residues. CDR3 in DNA: TGCGCCAGCAGCTTGGCCGCCCCGGGCACAGATACGCAGTATTTT. Encoded protein: CASSLAAPGTDTQYF.